This entry is about one T cell receptor beta chain. TCRdb reprocessed the 5' RACE reads via MiXCR and lists one record per CDR3 protein. The sample consists of about 46,000 distinct CDR3 sequences, roughly 28% of them appearing once. The CDR3 length is 15 residues. Trimming at V came to 3 bases and at J to 6 bases, leaving 4 bases not matched to a gene. The germline V gene has CDR1 ENHRY and CDR2 SYGVKD. The chain couples TRBV10-3 to TRBJ1-5; 11 nucleotides align to TRBD1. Sequencing used naive CD4+ T cells sorted from blood. Subset here: naive CD4+ T cells, CD4+CD45RA+CD25-. The TCR sequence derives from a female donor with breast cancer. CDR3 sequence (DNA): TGTGCCATCAGTGAAGGGGACAGGGGGATTCAGCCCCAGCATTTT. Protein sequence: CAISEGDRGIQPQHF.